Sequencing of this TCR beta chain was carried out in a study of blood T cell repertoires in COVID-19. This clone was counted a few times. Sequenced by immunoSEQ multiplex PCR; TCRdb stores in-frame clones only, minus some. The table has 65,000 or so clones, roughly 70% seen once. Germline V gives CDR1 MDHEN, CDR2 SYDVKM. Deletions cut 6 bases from V and 4 bases from J, with 10 bases between. The CDR3 has 13 residues. The sequenced material came from PBMCs or T cells enriched from blood (not recorded which). This clonotype was obtained from a woman between 55 and 75 years old who had been exposed to COVID-19. The rearrangement links TRBV28 to TRBJ1-5; no clear D. Here the CDR3 DNA reads TGTGCCAGCAGACCTAGGCAAAATCAGCCCCAGCATTTT. Its translation is CASRPRQNQPQHF.